This is a list of T cell receptor beta chains from one sample in a study of low-dose radiotherapy and immunotherapy resistance in tumors. TCRdb used MiXCR to reprocess the reads, holding one entry per CDR3 protein. Counted here are 60,000 or so distinct CDR3 sequences, 26% occurring once; the ten biggest clones make up 6% to 7%. The sequences come from PBMCs, collected before treatment. The receptor set was obtained from a male donor with rectosigmoid adenocarcinoma. CDR3s include the opening cysteine and the closing phenylalanine or tryptophan. A D gene is named only where the DNA matches it firmly. A clone size is listed for some rows: how often the clone was seen (once, few, many), or a class if it is expanded.

d_gene	v_gene	j_gene	abundance	CDR3nt	CDR3aa
TRBD2	TRBV20-1	TRBJ2-3	many	TGCAGTTTCGGACTAGCGGGAACAGATACGCAGTATTTT	CSFGLAGTDTQYF
.	TRBV25-1	TRBJ2-7	many	TGTGCCAGCAGTGAACCCCCTCGGGGGGAGCAGTACTTC	CASSEPPRGEQYF
.	TRBV7-2	TRBJ1-1	.	TGTGCCAGCAGCTTATTGACTGGCCGGACGGGGGGCGGCACTGAAGCTTTCTTT	CASSLLTGRTGGGTEAFF
.	TRBV7-2	TRBJ1-6	many	TGTGCCAGCAGCTTTAGAAATTCACCCCTCCACTTT	CASSFRNSPLHF
.	TRBV6-1	TRBJ2-4	many	TGTGCCAGCAGATCGGGTAAAAACATTCAGTACTTC	CASRSGKNIQYF
.	TRBV12-3/TRBV12-4	TRBJ1-2	few	TGTGCCAGCAGTTTGTCCCCTAACTATGGCTACACCTTC	CASSLSPNYGYTF
TRBD1	TRBV28	TRBJ1-2	few	TGTGCCAGCAGTCCAACAGGGGGCGATGACTATGGCTACACCTTC	CASSPTGGDDYGYTF
.	TRBV10-3	TRBJ1-5	.	TGTGCCATCAGTGAGGGGGGGAATCAGCCCCAGCATTTT	CAISEGGNQPQHF
.	TRBV7-3	TRBJ2-1	many	TGTGCCAGCAGCTTAGACGGATCCCCCAGACTATTCTACAATGAGCAGTTCTTC	CASSLDGSPRLFYNEQFF
.	TRBV28	TRBJ1-5	few	TGTGCCAGCATCTGGAGGGGGAATCAGCCCCAGCATTTT	CASIWRGNQPQHF
.	TRBV3-1	TRBJ2-5	many	TGTGCCAGCAGCCGATCGGACGGAAAAGAGACCCAGTACTTC	CASSRSDGKETQYF
.	TRBV7-3	TRBJ2-3	many	TGTGCCAGCAGCCTAGGCCCCTCAGGAGATACGCAGTATTTT	CASSLGPSGDTQYF
TRBD1	TRBV28	TRBJ2-1	many	TGTGCCAGCAGGTCTCCTGGGACAGGCTACAATGAGCAGTTCTTC	CASRSPGTGYNEQFF
.	TRBV12-3/TRBV12-4	TRBJ1-4	many	TGTGCCAGCAAACGACTGGGGACGGAAAAACTGTTTTTT	CASKRLGTEKLFF
.	TRBV20-1	TRBJ1-1	many	TGCAGTGCTAGATGGGGCGGCGCTGAAGCTTTCTTT	CSARWGGAEAFF
.	TRBV2	TRBJ1-1	many	TGTGCCTCCCGGCGGGGAACTGAAGCTTTCTTT	CASRRGTEAFF
.	TRBV7-9	TRBJ2-7	many	TGTGCCAGCAGCTTGGAACCGGGAAACGAGCAGTACTTC	CASSLEPGNEQYF
.	TRBV28	TRBJ1-2	many	TGTGCCAGCAGTTTAGGGCTGGCGAGGGGGGGCTACACCTTC	CASSLGLARGGYTF
TRBD2	TRBV18	TRBJ2-7	.	TGTGCCAGCTCACCCCGATTAGGGGGACTAGCGGGAGGCTCCTACGAGCAGTACTTC	CASSPRLGGLAGGSYEQYF
.	TRBV19	TRBJ1-1	many	TGTGCCAGTAGGATGGGCGGACCGAGGACTGAAGCTTTCTTT	CASRMGGPRTEAFF
TRBD2	TRBV20-1	TRBJ2-2	many	TGCAGTGCGGAAAGACTAGCGGGAGGGCCCACCGGGGAGCTGTTTTTT	CSAERLAGGPTGELFF
.	TRBV6-8	TRBJ1-2	.	TGTGCCAGCAGTACACGGACAGAACTAGTCAACTATGGCTACACCTTC	CASSTRTELVNYGYTF
.	TRBV3-1	TRBJ1-1	many	TGTGCCAGCAGCCAAGTAGTGAGGCACGATGAAGCTTTCTTT	CASSQVVRHDEAFF
.	TRBV12-3/TRBV12-4	TRBJ2-3	many	TGTGCCAGCAGTTTTCGGGTTAGCGAGGATACGCAGTATTTT	CASSFRVSEDTQYF
.	TRBV7-6	TRBJ2-5	many	TGTGCCAGCACTACTACCGGGGGAGCCGGGGGAGAGACCCAGTACTTC	CASTTTGGAGGETQYF
TRBD2	TRBV6-1	TRBJ2-1	few	TGTGCCAGCAGTCAGGGACTAGCGAATGAGCAGTTCTTC	CASSQGLANEQFF
TRBD1	TRBV28	TRBJ2-4	.	TGTGCCAGCAGTTTAGGACAGGTCCCCAAAAACATTCAGTACTTC	CASSLGQVPKNIQYF
TRBD2	TRBV20-1	TRBJ2-3	many	TGCAGTGCTGGGGGGGGTAGCGGGTATGGAGATACGCAGTATTTT	CSAGGGSGYGDTQYF
TRBD1	TRBV20-1	TRBJ1-6	many	TGCAGTGCTACCCGGACAGGCGCCTATAATTCACCCCTCCACTTT	CSATRTGAYNSPLHF
.	TRBV14	TRBJ2-1	few	TGTGCCAGCAGCCCACGACGCGACAGCAGTTACAATGAGCAGTTCTTC	CASSPRRDSSYNEQFF
.	TRBV15	TRBJ2-1	once	TGTGCCACCAGCCAGGGAGTAGAGCTCTACAATGAGCAGTTCTTC	CATSQGVELYNEQFF
.	TRBV7-2	TRBJ2-7	few	TGTGCCAGCAGCTCCGACTGGCCCCCCTACGAGCAGTACTTC	CASSSDWPPYEQYF
.	TRBV7-3	TRBJ1-1	many	TGTGCCAGCAGCTCTAGTTTTCGGACTGAAGCTTTCTTT	CASSSSFRTEAFF
TRBD1	TRBV15	TRBJ2-7	.	TGTGCCACCAAGAAACAGGGGGCCTACGAGCAGTACTTC	CATKKQGAYEQYF
.	TRBV3-1	TRBJ2-3	many	TGTGCCAGCAGCCGTCGGAATTTGGAGAATACGCAGTATTTT	CASSRRNLENTQYF
.	TRBV12-3/TRBV12-4	TRBJ2-7	.	TGTGCCAGCAGTGCCACACCTTTACCAGGACGGGGTTCGACCTACGAGCAGTACTTC	CASSATPLPGRGSTYEQYF
.	TRBV6-1	TRBJ1-5	many	TGTGCCAGCAGTGGGGAGCAGCCCCAGCATTTT	CASSGEQPQHF
.	TRBV7-9	TRBJ2-5	many	TGTGCCAGCAGCTGGGGGGCAGGGGAAGAGACCCAGTACTTC	CASSWGAGEETQYF
.	TRBV7-3	TRBJ2-1	many	TGTGCCAGCAGCTCCGCTAGTTACAATGAGCAGTTCTTC	CASSSASYNEQFF
TRBD1	TRBV11-2	TRBJ1-2	.	TGTGCCAGCAGCTTAGCCGGGACAGGGCCTAACTATGGCTACACCTTC	CASSLAGTGPNYGYTF
.	TRBV6-5	TRBJ1-2	many	TGTGCCAGCAGGCCGGACAGTCGATATGGCTACACCTTC	CASRPDSRYGYTF
TRBD2	TRBV18	TRBJ2-1	.	TGTGCCAGCTCACCGGGGCTAGCGGGCAACGCAGAAACGTTCTTC	CASSPGLAGNAETFF
.	TRBV7-6	TRBJ2-7	many	TGTGCCAGCAGCAAACGCAGGGAAGGGGAGCAGTACTTC	CASSKRREGEQYF
.	TRBV5-4	TRBJ2-2	many	TGTGCCAGCAGCTTGGGACCGCAAACCGGGGAGCTGTTTTTT	CASSLGPQTGELFF